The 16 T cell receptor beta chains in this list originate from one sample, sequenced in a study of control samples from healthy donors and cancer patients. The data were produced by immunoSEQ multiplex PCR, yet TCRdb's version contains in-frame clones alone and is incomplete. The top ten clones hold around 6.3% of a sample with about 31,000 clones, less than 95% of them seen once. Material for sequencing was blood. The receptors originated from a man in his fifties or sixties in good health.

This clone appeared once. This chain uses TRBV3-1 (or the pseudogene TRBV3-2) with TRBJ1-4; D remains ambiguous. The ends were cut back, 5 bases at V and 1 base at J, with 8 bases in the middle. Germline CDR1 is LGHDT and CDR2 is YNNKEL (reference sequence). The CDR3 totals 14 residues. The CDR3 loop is CASSNSGTNEKLFF. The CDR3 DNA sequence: TGTGCCAGCAGCAATAGTGGAACTAATGAAAAACTGTTTTTT.

The CDR3 bases are TGTGCCAGCAGTTACACAGACCAGTTTGGCTACACCTTC. Translating it yields CASSYTDQFGYTF. The chain recombines TRBV6-5 with TRBJ1-2; no clear D gene. Trimming removed 2 bases from V and 7 bases from J, with 11 bases in between. Germline V gene lookup returns CDR1 MNHEY and CDR2 SVGAGI. The CDR3 sequence is 13 residues long.

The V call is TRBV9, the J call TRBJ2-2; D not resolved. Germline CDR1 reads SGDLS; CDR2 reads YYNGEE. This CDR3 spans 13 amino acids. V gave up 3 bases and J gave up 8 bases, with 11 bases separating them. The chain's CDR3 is CASSESTAGELFF. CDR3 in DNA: TGTGCCAGCAGCGAAAGCACGGCGGGGGAGCTGTTTTTT.

CDR3 in DNA: TGTGCCAGCTCCGAAGCAAGGAACACTGAAGCTTTCTTT. Protein product: CASSEARNTEAFF. The V gene is TRBV18, the J gene TRBJ1-1; no clear D. V lost 6 bases and J 1 base, leaving 9 bases between the germline ends. The CDR3 runs 13 residues. Per germline, CDR1 KGHSH and CDR2 LQKENI.

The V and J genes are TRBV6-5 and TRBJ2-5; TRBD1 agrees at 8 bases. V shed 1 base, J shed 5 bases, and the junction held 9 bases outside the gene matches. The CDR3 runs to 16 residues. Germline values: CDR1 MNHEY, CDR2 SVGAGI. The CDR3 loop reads CASSYWGQAGGETQYF. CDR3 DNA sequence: TGTGCCAGCAGTTACTGGGGACAGGCTGGAGGGGAGACCCAGTACTTC.

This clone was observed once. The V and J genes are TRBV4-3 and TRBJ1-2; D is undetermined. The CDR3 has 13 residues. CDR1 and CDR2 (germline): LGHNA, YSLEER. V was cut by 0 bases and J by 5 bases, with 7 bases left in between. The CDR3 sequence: CASSQDGRYGYTF. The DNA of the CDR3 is TGCGCCAGCAGCCAAGATGGGAGGTATGGCTACACCTTC.

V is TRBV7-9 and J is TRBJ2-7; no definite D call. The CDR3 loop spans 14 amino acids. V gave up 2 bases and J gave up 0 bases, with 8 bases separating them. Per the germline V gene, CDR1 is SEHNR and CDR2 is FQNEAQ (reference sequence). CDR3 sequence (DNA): TGTGCCAGCAGCTTAACGGCAGCCTCCTACGAGCAGTACTTC. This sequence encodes CASSLTAASYEQYF.

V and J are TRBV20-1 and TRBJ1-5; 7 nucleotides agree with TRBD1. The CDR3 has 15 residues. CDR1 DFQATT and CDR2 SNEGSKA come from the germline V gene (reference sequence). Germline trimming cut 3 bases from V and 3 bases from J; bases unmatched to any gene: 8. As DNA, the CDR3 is TGCAGTGCTAGTCAACCGGGACAGCTCAATCAGCCCCAGCATTTT. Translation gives CSASQPGQLNQPQHF.

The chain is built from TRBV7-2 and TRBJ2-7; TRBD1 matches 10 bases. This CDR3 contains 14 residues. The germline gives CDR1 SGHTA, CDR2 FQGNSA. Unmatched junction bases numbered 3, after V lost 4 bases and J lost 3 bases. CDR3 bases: TGTGCCAGCAGCTCCCGGACAGGGGGCTACGAGCAGTACTTC. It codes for CASSSRTGGYEQYF.

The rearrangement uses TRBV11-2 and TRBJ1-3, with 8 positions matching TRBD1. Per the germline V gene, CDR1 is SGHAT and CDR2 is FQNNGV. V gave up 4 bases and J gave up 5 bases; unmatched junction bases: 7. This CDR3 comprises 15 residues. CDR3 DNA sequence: TGTGCCAGCAGCTCCCTCCGGGACAGGAGAAACACCATATATTTT. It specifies CASSSLRDRRNTIYF.

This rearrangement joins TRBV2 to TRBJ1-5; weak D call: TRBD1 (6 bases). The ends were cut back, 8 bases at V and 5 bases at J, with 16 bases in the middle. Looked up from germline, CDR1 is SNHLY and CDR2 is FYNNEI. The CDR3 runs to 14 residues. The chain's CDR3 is CASRYKGVDQPQHF. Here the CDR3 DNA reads TGTGCCAGCCGTTACAAGGGGGTGGATCAGCCCCAGCATTTT. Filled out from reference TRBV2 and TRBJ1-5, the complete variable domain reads EPEVTQTPSHQVTQMGQEVILRCVPISNHLYFYWYRQILGQKVEFLVSFYNNEISEKSEIFDDQFSVERPDGSNFTLKIRSTKLEDSAMYFCASRYKGVDQPQHFGDGTRLSIL.

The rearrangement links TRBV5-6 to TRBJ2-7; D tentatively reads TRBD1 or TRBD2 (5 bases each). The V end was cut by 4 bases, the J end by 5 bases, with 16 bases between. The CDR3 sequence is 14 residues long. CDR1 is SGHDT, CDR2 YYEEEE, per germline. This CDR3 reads CASSPLGTLDEQYF. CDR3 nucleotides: TGTGCCAGCAGCCCCCTGGGGACCCTCGACGAGCAGTACTTC.

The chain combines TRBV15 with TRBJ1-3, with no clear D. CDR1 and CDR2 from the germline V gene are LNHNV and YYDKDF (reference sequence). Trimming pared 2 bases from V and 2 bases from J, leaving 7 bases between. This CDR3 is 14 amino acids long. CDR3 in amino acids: CATSRLGAGNTIYF. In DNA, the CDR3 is TGTGCCACCAGCAGATTGGGAGCTGGAAACACCATATATTTT.

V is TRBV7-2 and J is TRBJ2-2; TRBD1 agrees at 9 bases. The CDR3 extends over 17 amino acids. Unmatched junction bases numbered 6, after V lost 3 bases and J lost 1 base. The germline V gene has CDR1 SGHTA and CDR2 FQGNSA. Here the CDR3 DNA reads TGTGCCAGCAGCTTCTTGACAGGGGGTCGGAACACCGGGGAGCTGTTTTTT. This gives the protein CASSFLTGGRNTGELFF.

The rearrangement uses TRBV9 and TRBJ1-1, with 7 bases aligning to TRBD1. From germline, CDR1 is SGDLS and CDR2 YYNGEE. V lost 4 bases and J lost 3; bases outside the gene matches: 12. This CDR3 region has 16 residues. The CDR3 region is CASSSRPLQGDTEAFF. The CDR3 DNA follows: TGTGCCAGCAGCTCTAGGCCCCTCCAGGGGGACACTGAAGCTTTCTTT. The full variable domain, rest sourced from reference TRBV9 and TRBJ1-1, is DSGVTQTPKHLITATGQRVTLRCSPRSGDLSVYWYQQSLDQGLQFLIQYYNGEERAKGNILERFSAQQFPDLHSELNLSSLELGDSALYFCASSSRPLQGDTEAFFGQGTRLTVV.

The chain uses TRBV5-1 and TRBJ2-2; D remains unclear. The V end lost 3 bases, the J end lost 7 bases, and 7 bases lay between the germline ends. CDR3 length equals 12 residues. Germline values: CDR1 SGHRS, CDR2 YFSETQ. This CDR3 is CASSYANGELFF. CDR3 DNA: TGCGCCAGCAGCTATGCCAACGGGGAGCTGTTTTTT.